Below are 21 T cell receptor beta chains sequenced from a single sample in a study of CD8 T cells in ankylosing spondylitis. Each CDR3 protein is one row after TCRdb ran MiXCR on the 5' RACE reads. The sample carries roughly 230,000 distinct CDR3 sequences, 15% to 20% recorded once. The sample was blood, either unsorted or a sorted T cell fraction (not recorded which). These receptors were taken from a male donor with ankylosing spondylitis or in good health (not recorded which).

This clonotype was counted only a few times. The CDR3 sequence is CSVEDLPSGTGGNADTQYF. CDR3 DNA: TGCAGCGTTGAAGATCTCCCCTCTGGTACGGGAGGGAACGCAGATACGCAGTATTTT. The chain employs TRBV29-1 and TRBJ2-3; TRBD2 matches 8 bases. From germline, CDR1 is SQVTM and CDR2 ANQGSEA. This CDR3 has 19 residues. V trimming: 0 bases; J trimming: 4 bases; junction bases outside the gene matches: 18.

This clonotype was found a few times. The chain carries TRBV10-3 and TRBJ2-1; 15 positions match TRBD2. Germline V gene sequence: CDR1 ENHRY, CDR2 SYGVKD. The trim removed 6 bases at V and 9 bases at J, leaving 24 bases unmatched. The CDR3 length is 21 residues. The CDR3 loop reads CAIRPPGLAGGPRDLQGEQFF. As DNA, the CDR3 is TGTGCCATCAGGCCGCCCGGACTAGCGGGAGGGCCTCGAGACCTTCAAGGTGAGCAGTTCTTC.

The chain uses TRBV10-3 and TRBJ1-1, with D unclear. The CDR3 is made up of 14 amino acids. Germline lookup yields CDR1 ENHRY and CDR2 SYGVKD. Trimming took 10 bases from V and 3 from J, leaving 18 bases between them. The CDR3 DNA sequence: TGTGCCACCCGTCTCGGGAGTGAGGACACTGAAGCTTTCTTT. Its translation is CATRLGSEDTEAFF.

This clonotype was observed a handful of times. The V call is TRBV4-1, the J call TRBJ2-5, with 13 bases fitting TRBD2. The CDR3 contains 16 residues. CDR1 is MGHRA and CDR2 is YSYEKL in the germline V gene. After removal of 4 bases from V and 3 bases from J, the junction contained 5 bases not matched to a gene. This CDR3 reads CASSPGTSGEEETQYF. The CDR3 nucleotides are TGCGCCAGCAGCCCGGGGACTAGCGGGGAGGAAGAGACCCAGTACTTC.

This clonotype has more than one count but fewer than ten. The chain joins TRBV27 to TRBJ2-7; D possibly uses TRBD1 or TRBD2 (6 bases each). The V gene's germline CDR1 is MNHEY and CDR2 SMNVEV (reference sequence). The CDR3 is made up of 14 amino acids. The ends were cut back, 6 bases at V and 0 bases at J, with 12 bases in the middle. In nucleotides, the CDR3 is TGTGCCAGCAGCCCGGGGGCCGTCTCCTACGAGCAGTACTTC. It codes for CASSPGAVSYEQYF.

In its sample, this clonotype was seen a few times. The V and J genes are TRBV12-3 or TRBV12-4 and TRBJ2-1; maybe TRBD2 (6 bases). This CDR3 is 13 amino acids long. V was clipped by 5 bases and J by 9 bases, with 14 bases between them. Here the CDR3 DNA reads TGTGCCAGCAGTCCCACTAGCATTTTTGAGCAGTTCTTC. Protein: CASSPTSIFEQFF.

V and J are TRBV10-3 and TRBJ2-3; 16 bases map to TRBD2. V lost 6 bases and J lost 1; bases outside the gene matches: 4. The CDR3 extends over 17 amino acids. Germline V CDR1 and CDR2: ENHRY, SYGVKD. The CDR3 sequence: CAISAGTSGRGTDTQYF. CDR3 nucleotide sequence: TGTGCCATCAGCGCCGGGACTAGCGGGAGGGGCACAGATACGCAGTATTTT.

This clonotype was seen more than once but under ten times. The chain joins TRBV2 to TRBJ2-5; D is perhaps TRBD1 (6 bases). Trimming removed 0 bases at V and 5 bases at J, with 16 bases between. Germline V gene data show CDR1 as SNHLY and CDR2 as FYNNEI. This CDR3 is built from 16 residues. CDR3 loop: CASSEARQGNLETQYF. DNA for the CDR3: TGTGCCAGCAGTGAAGCGCGGCAGGGGAATTTGGAGACCCAGTACTTC.

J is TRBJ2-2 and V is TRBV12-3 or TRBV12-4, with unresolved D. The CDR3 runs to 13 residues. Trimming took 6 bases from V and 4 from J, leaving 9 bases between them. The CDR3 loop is CASSEKVTGELFF. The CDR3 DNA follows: TGTGCCAGCAGCGAAAAAGTCACCGGGGAGCTGTTTTTT.

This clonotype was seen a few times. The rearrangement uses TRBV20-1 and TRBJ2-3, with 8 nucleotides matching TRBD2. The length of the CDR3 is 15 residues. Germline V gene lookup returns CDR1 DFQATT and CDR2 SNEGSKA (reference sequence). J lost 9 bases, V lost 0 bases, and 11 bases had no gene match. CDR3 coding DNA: TGCAGTGCTAGAGACCACACTGCCGGACTAGCCACGCAGTATTTT. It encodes CSARDHTAGLATQYF.

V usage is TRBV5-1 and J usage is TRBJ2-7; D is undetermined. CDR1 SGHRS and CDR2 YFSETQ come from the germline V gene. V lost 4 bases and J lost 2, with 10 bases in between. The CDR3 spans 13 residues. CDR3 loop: CASSMTRTYEQYF. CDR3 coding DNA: TGCGCCAGCAGCATGACGAGAACCTACGAGCAGTACTTC. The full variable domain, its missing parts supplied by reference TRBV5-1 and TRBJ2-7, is KAGVTQTPRYLIKTRGQQVTLSCSPISGHRSVSWYQQTPGQGLQFLFEYFSETQRNKGNFPGRFSGRQFSNSRSEMNVSTLELGDSALYLCASSMTRTYEQYFGPGTRLTVT.

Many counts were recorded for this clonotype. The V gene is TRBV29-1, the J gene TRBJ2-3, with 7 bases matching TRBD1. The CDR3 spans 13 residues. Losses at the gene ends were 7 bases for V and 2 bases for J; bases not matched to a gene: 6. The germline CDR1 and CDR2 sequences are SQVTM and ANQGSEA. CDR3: CSAPGQNTDTQYF. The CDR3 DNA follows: TGCAGCGCACCGGGACAGAACACAGATACGCAGTATTTT.

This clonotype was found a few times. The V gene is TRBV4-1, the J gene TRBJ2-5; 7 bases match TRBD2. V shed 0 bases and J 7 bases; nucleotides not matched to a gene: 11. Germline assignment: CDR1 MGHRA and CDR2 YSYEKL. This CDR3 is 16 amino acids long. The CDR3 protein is CASSQDEGLVEGTQYF. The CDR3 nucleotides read TGCGCCAGCAGCCAAGATGAAGGACTAGTTGAGGGGACCCAGTACTTC.

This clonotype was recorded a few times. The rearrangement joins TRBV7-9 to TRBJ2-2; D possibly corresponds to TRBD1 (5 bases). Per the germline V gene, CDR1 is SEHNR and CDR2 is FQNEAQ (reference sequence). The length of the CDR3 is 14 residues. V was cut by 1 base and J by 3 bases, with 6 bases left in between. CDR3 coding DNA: TGTGCCAGCAGCTTAGTACAGGACACCGGGGAGCTGTTTTTT. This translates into CASSLVQDTGELFF.

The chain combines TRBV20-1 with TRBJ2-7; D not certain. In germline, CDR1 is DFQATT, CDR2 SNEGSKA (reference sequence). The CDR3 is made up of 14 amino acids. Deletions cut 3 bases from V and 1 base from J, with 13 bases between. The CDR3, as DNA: TGCAGTGCTAGGGGGTGGTTGGGTTCCTACGAGCAGTACTTC. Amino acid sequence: CSARGWLGSYEQYF.

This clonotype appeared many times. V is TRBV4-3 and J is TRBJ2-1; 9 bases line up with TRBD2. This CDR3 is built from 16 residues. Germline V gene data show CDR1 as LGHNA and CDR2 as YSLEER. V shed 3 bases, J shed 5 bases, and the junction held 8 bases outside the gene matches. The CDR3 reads CASSQFSGSRDNEQFF. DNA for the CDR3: TGCGCCAGCAGCCAGTTTAGCGGGAGTCGAGACAATGAGCAGTTCTTC.

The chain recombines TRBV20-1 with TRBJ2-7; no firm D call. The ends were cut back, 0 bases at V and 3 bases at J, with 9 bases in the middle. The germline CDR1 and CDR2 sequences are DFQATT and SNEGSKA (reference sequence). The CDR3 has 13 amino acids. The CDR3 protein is CSAREGSFYEQYF. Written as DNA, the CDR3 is TGCAGTGCTAGAGAGGGCAGTTTCTACGAGCAGTACTTC.

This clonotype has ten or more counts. As DNA, the CDR3 is TGTGCCAGCAGTCCCGGGATCAGGGGGAGCAATGAGCAGTTCTTC. It specifies CASSPGIRGSNEQFF. V usage is TRBV12-3 or TRBV12-4 and J usage is TRBJ2-1, with 7 nucleotides matching TRBD1. The junction had 10 bases not matched to a gene; V was cut back by 5 bases and J by 6 bases. The CDR3 contains 15 residues.

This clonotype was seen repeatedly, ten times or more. The CDR3 DNA sequence: TGCAGCGTTGAGCAGGGAAGCTCCTACGAGCAGTACTTC. Residues: CSVEQGSSYEQYF. This chain joins TRBV29-1 and TRBJ2-7, with a weak D call TRBD1 (5 bases). This CDR3 has 13 amino acids. Between the trimmed V and J ends, which lost 3 bases and 0 bases, there was a span of 9 bases. Germline assignment: CDR1 SQVTM and CDR2 ANQGSEA.

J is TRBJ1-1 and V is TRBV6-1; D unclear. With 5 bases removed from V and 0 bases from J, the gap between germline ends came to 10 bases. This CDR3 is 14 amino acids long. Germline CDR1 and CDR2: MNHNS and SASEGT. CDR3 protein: CASSRTELNTEAFF. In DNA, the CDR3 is TGTGCCAGCAGTAGGACCGAGTTGAACACTGAAGCTTTCTTT.

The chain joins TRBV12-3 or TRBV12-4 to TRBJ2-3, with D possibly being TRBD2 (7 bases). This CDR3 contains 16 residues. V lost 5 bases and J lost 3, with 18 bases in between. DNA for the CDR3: TGTGCCAGCAGTCCGACCCTAAGGGGGGGGACAGATACGCAGTATTTT. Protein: CASSPTLRGGTDTQYF.